Sequencing of this T cell receptor (beta chain) was carried out in a study of blood T cell repertoires in COVID-19. In the study overall: Both acute and convalescent COVID-19 samples were obtained from the United States, Italy and Spain. Sources were T cells, B-cell-depleted T cells, or PBMCs; the material itself was cDNA or gDNA.

CDR1 is LNHDA and CDR2 is SQIVND in the germline V gene (reference sequence). The CDR3 is 15 amino acids. Deletions cut 5 bases from V and 4 bases from J, with 15 bases between. In the original processing: Reference gene primer amplification gave estimated nucleated cell counts. Produced via immunoSEQ multiplex PCR; TCRdb's table is partial and in-frame only. The DNA gave D and trimming, while V, J and clone size come from that table. This sample has around 200,000 clones, with approximately 87% found just once. The clonotype comes from a woman aged 45-60 years with acute or convalescent COVID-19. This sequence joins TRBV19 and TRBJ1-5; perhaps TRBD1 as D (6 bases). Sequenced: peripheral blood. The CDR3 region is CASSLPGQKNQPQHF. Here the CDR3 DNA reads TGTGCCAGTAGTTTGCCCGGACAGAAGAATCAGCCCCAGCATTTT.